The clone carrying this T cell receptor beta chain was seen more than once but under ten times. Antigen unknown. The entry originates in a study of beta chain features in type 1 diabetes. Whole-study findings and limits: TCRB CDR3 length was moderately but significantly reduced in all four CD4+ subsets of Type 1 diabetes patients.

J lost 1 base, V lost 10 bases, and 17 bases had no gene match. Germline V CDR1 and CDR2: SGHDT, YYEEEE. CDR3 length: 18 residues. Investigators reverse transcribed all isolated RNA, so they sequenced expressed TCRB transcripts. Read totals for stem cell-like memory T cell samples averaged about 930,000. Using immunoSEQ multiplex PCR, the repertoire was profiled, and TCRdb retains in-frame clones only, with some absent. The sample consists of 20,000 to 25,000 clones, roughly 56% of them appearing once. Specimen: stem cell memory CD4+ T cells from blood. The V and J genes are TRBV5-6 and TRBJ2-1; TRBD1 matches 10 bases. The receptor's source is a man between 18 and 35 years old with type 1 diabetes. For the CDR3, the DNA is TGTGCCGCCAAACGACAGGGGGCGAAAAAAGTATCCTACAATGAGCAGTTCTTC. This sequence encodes CAAKRQGAKKVSYNEQFF. The whole variable domain, remainder taken from reference TRBV5-6 and TRBJ2-1, is DAGVTQSPTHLIKTRGQQVTLRCSPKSGHDTVSWYQQALGQGPQFIFQYYEEEERQRGNFPDRFSGHQFPNYSSELNVNALLLGDSALYLCAAKRQGAKKVSYNEQFFGPGTRLTVL.